These 5 T cell receptor beta chains came from one sample sequenced in a study of OX40 agonist ivuxolimab in advanced cancers. Clones were read by immunoSEQ multiplex PCR, and TCRdb kept only the in-frame ones, dropping some. The sample includes about 71,000 clones, more than 80% of them seen just once. Sequences were derived from CD4+ or CD8+ T cells sorted from blood, sampled in a trial of the OX40 agonist ivuxolimab. The source of these receptors is an adult with an advanced solid tumor such as melanoma, head and neck, liver or kidney cancer.

The chain has TRBV5-6 and TRBJ2-3; maybe TRBD2 (5 bases). The CDR3 has 14 amino acids. Germline V gives CDR1 SGHDT, CDR2 YYEEEE. V was clipped by 2 bases and J by 4 bases, with 11 bases between them. CDR3 in amino acids: CASSFEGMADTQYF. The CDR3 nucleotides are TGTGCCAGCAGCTTTGAGGGTATGGCAGATACGCAGTATTTT.

The rearrangement uses TRBV9 and TRBJ2-2, with TRBD2 matching 10 bases. The CDR3 has 16 residues. Trimming removed 4 bases from V and 1 base from J; junction bases left unmatched: 4. CDR1 and CDR2 from the germline V gene are SGDLS and YYNGEE. CDR3 amino acids: CASSPRTSGNTGELFF. The CDR3 DNA reads as TGTGCCAGCAGCCCCCGGACTAGCGGGAACACCGGGGAGCTGTTTTTT.

The V call is TRBV7-9, the J call TRBJ1-4, with D hard to call. The V gene's germline CDR1 is SEHNR and CDR2 FQNEAQ (reference sequence). With 0 bases removed from V and 7 bases from J, the gap between germline ends came to 9 bases. This CDR3 contains 14 residues. CDR3 protein: CASSLATAREKLFF. CDR3 DNA sequence: TGTGCCAGCAGCTTAGCGACGGCACGTGAAAAACTGTTTTTT.

The rearrangement uses TRBV18 and TRBJ1-1; unclear D gene. Germline CDR1 KGHSH, CDR2 LQKENI. Trimming removed 2 bases at V and 6 bases at J, with 13 bases between. The CDR3 has 14 residues. CDR3 sequence reads: CASSPGFETPEAFF. CDR3 sequence (DNA): TGTGCCAGCTCACCAGGGTTTGAAACCCCTGAAGCTTTCTTT.

The chain links TRBV10-3 to TRBJ2-5, with 7 bases lining up with TRBD2. From germline, CDR1 is ENHRY and CDR2 SYGVKD. V lost 8 bases to trimming and J lost 4 bases; unmatched junction nucleotides: 7. The CDR3 runs 13 residues. This CDR3 is CAISAGLGETQYF. CDR3 bases: TGTGCCATCTCAGCGGGATTGGGAGAGACCCAGTACTTC.